This note documents a single T cell receptor (beta chain) sequence. The data were obtained in a study of blood T cell repertoires in COVID-19. Germline CDR1 LGHDT, CDR2 YNNKEL (reference sequence). Trimming removed 0 bases from V and 8 bases from J, with 13 bases in between. This CDR3 is built from 14 residues. The table came from immunoSEQ multiplex PCR; TCRdb's copy has only in-frame clones and leaves some out. The sample shows approximately 110,000 clones, 88% of them seen only once. The V and J genes are TRBV3-1 (or the pseudogene TRBV3-2) and TRBJ1-2; maybe TRBD1 (5 bases). Sequences were obtained from peripheral blood. The receptor was derived from a woman aged 45 to 65 with active or convalescent COVID-19. The CDR3 sequence: CASSQDSGGRGYTF. CDR3 coding DNA: TGTGCCAGCAGCCAAGATAGCGGGGGACGGGGCTACACCTTC.